This T cell receptor (beta chain) was sequenced for a study of T cells in localized non-small cell lung cancer. Study-level results: Longer overall survival accompanied higher blood T cell density. Adjacent lung tissue had a median around 50 of the top 100 clones found in the tumor. Sequencing was limited to one tumor region, leaving the possibility of heterogeneity open.

Sequencing used immunoSEQ multiplex PCR; TCRdb keeps in-frame clones, though not all of them. The sample contains tens of thousands of clones, just under 85% of which appear only once. Turning to this clone: Its specificity is not known.

This CDR3 has 14 residues. The V and J ends lost 3 bases and 5 bases respectively, with 11 bases between them. Germline V gives CDR1 SGHTA, CDR2 FQGNSA. This chain connects TRBV7-2 to TRBJ2-1, with TRBD1 as a possible D gene (6 bases). The sequenced sample was peripheral blood, obtained before any cancer treatment. The TCR sequence derives from a man aged 35-75 years with stage I lung adenocarcinoma. The CDR3 DNA reads TGTGCCAGCAGCTTTCGGACAGAAAACAATGAGCAGTTCTTC. Its protein product is CASSFRTENNEQFF.